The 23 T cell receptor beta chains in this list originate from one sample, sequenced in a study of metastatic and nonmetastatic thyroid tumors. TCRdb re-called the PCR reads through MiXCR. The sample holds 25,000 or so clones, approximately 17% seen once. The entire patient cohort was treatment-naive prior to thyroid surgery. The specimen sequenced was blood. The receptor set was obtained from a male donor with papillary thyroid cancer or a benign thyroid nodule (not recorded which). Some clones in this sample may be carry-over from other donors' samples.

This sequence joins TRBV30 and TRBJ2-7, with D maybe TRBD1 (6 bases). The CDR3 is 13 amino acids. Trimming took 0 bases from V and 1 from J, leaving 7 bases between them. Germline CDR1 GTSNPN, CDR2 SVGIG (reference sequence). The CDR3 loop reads CAWSVRGSYEQYF. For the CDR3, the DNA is TGTGCCTGGAGTGTAAGGGGGTCCTACGAGCAGTACTTC.

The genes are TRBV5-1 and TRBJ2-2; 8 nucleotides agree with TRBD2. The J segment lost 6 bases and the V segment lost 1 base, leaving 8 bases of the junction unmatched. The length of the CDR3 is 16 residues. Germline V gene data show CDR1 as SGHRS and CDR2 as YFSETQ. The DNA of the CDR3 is TGCGCCAGCAGCTTGTTGGCCGGGAGGGGGGCCGGGGAGCTGTTTTTT. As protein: CASSLLAGRGAGELFF. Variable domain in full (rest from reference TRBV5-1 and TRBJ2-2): KAGVTQTPRYLIKTRGQQVTLSCSPISGHRSVSWYQQTPGQGLQFLFEYFSETQRNKGNFPGRFSGRQFSNSRSEMNVSTLELGDSALYLCASSLLAGRGAGELFFGEGSRLTVL.

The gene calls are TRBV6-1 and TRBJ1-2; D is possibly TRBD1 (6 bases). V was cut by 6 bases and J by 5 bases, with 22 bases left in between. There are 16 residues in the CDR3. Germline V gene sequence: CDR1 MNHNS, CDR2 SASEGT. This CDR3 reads CASSVGTNTGFYGYTF. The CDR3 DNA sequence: TGTGCCAGCAGCGTCGGGACAAATACAGGTTTTTATGGCTACACCTTC.

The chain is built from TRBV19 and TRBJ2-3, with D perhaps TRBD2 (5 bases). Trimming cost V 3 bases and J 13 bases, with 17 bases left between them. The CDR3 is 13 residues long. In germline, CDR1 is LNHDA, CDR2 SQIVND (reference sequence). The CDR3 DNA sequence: TGTGCCAGTAGTATGCGAGGGTCAGGTAATGAGTATTTT. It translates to CASSMRGSGNEYF.

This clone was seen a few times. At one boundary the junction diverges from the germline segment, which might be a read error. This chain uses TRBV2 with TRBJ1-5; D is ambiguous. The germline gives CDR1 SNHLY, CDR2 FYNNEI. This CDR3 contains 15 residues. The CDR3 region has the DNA TGTACCAGCAGTGACGTCCCCAGCCCCAATCAGCCCCAGCATTTT. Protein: CTSSDVPSPNQPQHF.

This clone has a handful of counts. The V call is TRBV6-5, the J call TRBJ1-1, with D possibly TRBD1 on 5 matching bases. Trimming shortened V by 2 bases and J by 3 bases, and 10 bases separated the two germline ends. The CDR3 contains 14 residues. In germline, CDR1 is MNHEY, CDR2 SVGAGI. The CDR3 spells CASSYGGTHTEAFF. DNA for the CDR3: TGTGCCAGCAGTTACGGGGGGACCCACACTGAAGCTTTCTTT.

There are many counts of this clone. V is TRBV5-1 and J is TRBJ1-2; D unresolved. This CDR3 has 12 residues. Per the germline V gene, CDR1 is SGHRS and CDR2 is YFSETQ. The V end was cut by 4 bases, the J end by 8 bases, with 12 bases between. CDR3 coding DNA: TGCGCCAGCAGCAGTACATTTTCGGGCTACACCTTC. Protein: CASSSTFSGYTF.

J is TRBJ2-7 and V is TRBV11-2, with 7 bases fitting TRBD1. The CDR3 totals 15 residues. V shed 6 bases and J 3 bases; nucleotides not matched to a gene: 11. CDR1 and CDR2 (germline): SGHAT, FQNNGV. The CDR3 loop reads CASRPTRGRIYEQYF. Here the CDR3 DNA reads TGTGCCAGCAGGCCGACAAGGGGGCGCATCTACGAGCAGTACTTC. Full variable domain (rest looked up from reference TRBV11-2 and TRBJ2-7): EAGVAQSPRYKIIEKRQSVAFWCNPISGHATLYWYQQILGQGPKLLIQFQNNGVVDDSQLPKDRFSAERLKGVDSTLKIQPAKLEDSAVYLCASRPTRGRIYEQYFGPGTRLTVT.

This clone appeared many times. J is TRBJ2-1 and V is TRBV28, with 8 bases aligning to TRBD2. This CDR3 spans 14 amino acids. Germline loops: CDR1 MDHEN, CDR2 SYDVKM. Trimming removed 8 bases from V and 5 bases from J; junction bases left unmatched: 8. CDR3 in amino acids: CASCTSGSNNEQFF. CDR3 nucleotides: TGTGCCAGCTGCACTAGCGGATCAAACAATGAGCAGTTCTTC.

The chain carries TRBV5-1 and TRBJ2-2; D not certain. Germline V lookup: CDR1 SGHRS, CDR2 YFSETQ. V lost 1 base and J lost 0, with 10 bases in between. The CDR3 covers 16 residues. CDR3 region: CASSLPRATNTGELFF. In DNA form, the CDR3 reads TGCGCCAGCAGCTTGCCTAGAGCTACGAACACCGGGGAGCTGTTTTTT.

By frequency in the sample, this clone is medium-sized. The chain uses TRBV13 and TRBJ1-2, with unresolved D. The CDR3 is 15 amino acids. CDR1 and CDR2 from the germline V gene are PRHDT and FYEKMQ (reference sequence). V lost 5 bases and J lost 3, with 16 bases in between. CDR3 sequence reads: CASSREAGVYYGYTF. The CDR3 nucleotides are TGTGCCAGCAGCCGAGAGGCAGGCGTCTACTATGGCTACACCTTC. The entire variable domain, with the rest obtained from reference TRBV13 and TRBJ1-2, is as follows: AAGVIQSPRHLIKEKRETATLKCYPIPRHDTVYWYQQGPGQDPQFLISFYEKMQSDKGSIPDRFSAQQFSDYHSELNMSSLELGDSALYFCASSREAGVYYGYTFGSGTRLTVV.

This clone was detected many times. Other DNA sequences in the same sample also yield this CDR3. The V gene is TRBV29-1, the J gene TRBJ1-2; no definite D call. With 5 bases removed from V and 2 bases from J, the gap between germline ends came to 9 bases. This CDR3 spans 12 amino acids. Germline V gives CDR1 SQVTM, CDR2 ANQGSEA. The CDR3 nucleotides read TGCAGCGTTCCGGACGGGAACTATGGCTACACCTTC. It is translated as CSVPDGNYGYTF.

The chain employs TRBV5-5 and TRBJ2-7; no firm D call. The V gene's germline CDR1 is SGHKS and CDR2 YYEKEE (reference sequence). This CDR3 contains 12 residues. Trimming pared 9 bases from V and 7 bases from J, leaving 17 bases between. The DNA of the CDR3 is TGTGCCAACAAGGAGACGGGTAAAGAGCAGTACTTC. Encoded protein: CANKETGKEQYF.

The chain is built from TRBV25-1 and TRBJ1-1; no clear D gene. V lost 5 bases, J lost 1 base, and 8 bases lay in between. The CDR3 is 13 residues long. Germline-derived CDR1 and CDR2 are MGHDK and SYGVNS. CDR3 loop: CASSFSPNTEAFF. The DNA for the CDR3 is TGTGCCAGCAGTTTTTCTCCGAACACTGAAGCTTTCTTT.

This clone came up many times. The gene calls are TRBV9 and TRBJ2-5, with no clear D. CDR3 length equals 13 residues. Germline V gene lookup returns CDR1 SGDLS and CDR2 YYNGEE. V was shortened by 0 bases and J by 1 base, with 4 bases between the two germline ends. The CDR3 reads CASSVGPQETQYF. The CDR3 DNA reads TGTGCCAGCAGCGTAGGGCCCCAAGAGACCCAGTACTTC.

CDR3 coding DNA: TGTGCCAGCAGCTTAGATAGACTCGGCTACGAGCAGTACTTC. It codes for CASSLDRLGYEQYF. The chain has TRBV7-8 and TRBJ2-7; D not resolved. The germline V gene has CDR1 SGHVS and CDR2 FQNEAQ. This CDR3 is 14 amino acids long. Trimming pared 1 base from V and 3 bases from J, leaving 10 bases between.

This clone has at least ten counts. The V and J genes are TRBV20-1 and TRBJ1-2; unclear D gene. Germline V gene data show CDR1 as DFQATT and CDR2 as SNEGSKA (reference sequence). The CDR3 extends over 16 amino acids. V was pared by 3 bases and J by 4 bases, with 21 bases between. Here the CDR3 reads CSASTPHTTTFYGYTF. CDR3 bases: TGCAGTGCTAGTACTCCACATACCACAACCTTCTATGGCTACACCTTC.

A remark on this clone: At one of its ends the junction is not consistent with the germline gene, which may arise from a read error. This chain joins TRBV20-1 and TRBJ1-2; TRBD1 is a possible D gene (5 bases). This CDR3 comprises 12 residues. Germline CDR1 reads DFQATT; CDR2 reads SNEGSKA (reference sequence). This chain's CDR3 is CSAPDTNYVYTF. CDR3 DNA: TGCAGTGCCCCGGACACTAACTATGTCTACACCTTC.

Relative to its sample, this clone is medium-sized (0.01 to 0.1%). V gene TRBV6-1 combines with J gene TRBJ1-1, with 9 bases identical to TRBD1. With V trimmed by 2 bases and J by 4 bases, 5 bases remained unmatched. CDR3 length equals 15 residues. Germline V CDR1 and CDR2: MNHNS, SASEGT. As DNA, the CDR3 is TGTGCCAGCAGTGAAAAAGGGACAGGGTTCACTGAAGCTTTCTTT. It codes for CASSEKGTGFTEAFF.

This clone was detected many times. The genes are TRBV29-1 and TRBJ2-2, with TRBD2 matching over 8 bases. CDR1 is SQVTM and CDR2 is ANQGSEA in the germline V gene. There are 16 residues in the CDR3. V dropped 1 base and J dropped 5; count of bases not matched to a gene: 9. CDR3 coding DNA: TGCAGCGTTGAAGGACCGGGGGGGTGGGCTACCGGGGAGCTGTTTTTT. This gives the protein CSVEGPGGWATGELFF.

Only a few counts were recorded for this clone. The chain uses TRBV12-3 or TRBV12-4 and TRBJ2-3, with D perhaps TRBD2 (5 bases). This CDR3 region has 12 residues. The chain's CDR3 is CSSSFARDTQYF. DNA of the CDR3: TGTTCTAGCAGTTTTGCTAGGGATACGCAGTATTTT.

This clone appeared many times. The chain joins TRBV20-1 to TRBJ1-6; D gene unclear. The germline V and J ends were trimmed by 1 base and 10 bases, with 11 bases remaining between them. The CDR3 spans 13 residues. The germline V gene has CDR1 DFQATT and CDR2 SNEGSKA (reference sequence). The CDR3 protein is CSARVAGGSPLHF. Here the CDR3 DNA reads TGCAGTGCTAGAGTGGCAGGTGGCTCACCCCTCCACTTT.

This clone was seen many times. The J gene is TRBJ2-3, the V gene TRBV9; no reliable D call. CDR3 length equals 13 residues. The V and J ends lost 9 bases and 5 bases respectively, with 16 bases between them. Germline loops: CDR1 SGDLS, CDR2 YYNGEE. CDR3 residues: CATSRRFRDTQYF. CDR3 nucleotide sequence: TGTGCCACCTCTCGTCGGTTCCGAGATACGCAGTATTTT.